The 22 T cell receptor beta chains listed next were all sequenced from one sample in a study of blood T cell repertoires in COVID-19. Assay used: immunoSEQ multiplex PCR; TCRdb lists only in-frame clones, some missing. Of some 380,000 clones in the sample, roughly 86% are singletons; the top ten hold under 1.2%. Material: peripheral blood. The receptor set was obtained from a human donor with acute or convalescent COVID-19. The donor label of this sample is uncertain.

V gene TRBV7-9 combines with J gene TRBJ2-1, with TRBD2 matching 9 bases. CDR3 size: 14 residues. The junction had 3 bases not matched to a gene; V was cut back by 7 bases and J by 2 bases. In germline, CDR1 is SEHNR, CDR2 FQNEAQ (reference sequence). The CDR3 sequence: CASIRLAAYNEQFF. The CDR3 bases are TGTGCCAGCATTCGACTAGCGGCCTACAATGAGCAGTTCTTC. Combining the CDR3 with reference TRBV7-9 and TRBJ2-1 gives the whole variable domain DTGVSQNPRHKITKRGQNVTFRCDPISEHNRLYWYRQTLGQGPEFLTYFQNEAQLEKSRLLSDRFSAERPKGSFSTLEIQRTEQGDSAMYLCASIRLAAYNEQFFGPGTRLTVL.

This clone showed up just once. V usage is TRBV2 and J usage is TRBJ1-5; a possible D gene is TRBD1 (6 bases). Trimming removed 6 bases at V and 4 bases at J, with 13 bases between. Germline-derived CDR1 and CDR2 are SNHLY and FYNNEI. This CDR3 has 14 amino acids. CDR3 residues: CASSEGHENQPQHF. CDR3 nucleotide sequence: TGTGCCAGCAGCGAGGGACACGAGAATCAGCCCCAGCATTTT.

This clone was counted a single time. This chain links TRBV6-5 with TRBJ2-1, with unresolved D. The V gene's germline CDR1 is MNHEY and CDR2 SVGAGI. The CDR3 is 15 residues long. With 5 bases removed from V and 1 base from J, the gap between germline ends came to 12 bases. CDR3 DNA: TGTGCCAGCAGTAGACTTCTCTCTTCCTACAATGAGCAGTTCTTC. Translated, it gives CASSRLLSSYNEQFF.

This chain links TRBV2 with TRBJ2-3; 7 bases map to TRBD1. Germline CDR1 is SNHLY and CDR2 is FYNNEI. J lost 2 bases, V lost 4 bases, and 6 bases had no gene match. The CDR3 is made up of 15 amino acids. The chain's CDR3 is CASSAQGITTDTQYF. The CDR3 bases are TGTGCCAGCAGTGCACAGGGGATCACCACAGATACGCAGTATTTT.

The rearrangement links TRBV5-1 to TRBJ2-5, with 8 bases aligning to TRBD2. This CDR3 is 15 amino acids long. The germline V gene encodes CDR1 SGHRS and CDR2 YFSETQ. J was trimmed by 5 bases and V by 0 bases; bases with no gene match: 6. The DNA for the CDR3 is TGCGCCAGCAGCTTGGAGGTTGGCGGGGGGGAGACCCAGTACTTC. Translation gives CASSLEVGGGETQYF.

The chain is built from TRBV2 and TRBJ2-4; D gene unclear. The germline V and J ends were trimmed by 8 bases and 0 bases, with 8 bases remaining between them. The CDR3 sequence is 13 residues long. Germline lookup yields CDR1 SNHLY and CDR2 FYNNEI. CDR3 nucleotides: TGTGCCAGCTTAATACTAGCCAAAAACATTCAGTACTTC. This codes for CASLILAKNIQYF.

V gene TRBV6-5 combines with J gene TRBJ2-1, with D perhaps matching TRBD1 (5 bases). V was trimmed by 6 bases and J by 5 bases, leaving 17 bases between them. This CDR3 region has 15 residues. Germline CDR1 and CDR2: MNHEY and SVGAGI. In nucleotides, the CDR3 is TGTGCCAGCAGGACTCCAGGGTTATGGAACAATGAGCAGTTCTTC. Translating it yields CASRTPGLWNNEQFF.

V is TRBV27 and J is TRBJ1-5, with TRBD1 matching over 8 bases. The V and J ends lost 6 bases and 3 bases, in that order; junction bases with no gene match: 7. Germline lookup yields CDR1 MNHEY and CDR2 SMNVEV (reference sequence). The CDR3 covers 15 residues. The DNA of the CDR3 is TGTGCCAGCAGCGGCAAGACAGGGGTCAATCAGCCCCAGCATTTT. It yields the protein CASSGKTGVNQPQHF.

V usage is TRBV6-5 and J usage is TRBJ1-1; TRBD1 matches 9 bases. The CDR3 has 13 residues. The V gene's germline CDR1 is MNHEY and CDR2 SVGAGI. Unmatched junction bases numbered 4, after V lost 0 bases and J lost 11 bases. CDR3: CASSYSGTGSAFF. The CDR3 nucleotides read TGTGCCAGCAGTTACTCCGGGACAGGGAGCGCTTTCTTT.

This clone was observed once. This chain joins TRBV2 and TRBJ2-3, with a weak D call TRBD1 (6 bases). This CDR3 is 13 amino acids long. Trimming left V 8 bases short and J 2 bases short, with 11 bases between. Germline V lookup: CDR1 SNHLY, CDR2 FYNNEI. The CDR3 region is CASGGQHTDTQYF. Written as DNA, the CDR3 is TGTGCCAGCGGGGGACAACACACAGATACGCAGTATTTT.

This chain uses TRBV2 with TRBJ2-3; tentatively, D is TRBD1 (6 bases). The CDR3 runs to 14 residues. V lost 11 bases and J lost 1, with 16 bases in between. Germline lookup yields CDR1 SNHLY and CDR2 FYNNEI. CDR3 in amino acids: CAVRGGLGTDTQYF. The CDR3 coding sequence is TGTGCCGTCAGGGGTGGATTGGGCACAGATACGCAGTATTTT.

The DNA for the CDR3 is TGCGCCAGCAGCCGGACACCCGCCGGGGCCAACGTCCTGACTTTC. It specifies CASSRTPAGANVLTF. The V gene is TRBV5-1, the J gene TRBJ2-6, with D perhaps matching TRBD1 (5 bases). V was pared by 4 bases and J by 4 bases, with 12 bases between. The germline V gene encodes CDR1 SGHRS and CDR2 YFSETQ. CDR3 length: 15 amino acids.

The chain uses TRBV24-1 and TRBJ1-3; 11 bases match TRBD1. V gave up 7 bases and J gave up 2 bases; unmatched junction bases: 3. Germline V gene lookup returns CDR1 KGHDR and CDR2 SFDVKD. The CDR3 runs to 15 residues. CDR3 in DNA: TGTGCCACCAGGCCGGGACAGGGGGCTGGAAACACCATATATTTT. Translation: CATRPGQGAGNTIYF.

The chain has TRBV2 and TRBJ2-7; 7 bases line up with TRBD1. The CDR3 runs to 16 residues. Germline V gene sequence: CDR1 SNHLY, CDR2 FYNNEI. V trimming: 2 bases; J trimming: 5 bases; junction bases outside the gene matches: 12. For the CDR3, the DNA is TGTGCCAGCAGTGAAAGGCGACAGGGCGGCTATCACGAGCAGTACTTC. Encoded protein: CASSERRQGGYHEQYF.

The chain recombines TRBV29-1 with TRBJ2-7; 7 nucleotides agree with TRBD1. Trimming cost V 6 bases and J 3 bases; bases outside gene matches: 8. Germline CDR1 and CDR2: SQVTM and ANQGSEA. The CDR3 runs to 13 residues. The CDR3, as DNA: TGCAGCGTCCCGGGACAGAGTCTCTACGAGCAGTACTTC. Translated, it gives CSVPGQSLYEQYF.

For the CDR3, the DNA is TGTGCCAGCAGCCCAGGGGGCGTATATCCGGGCTACACCTTC. Protein product: CASSPGGVYPGYTF. This chain uses TRBV6-5 with TRBJ1-2, with 8 bases that match TRBD1. There are 14 residues in the CDR3. Looked up from germline, CDR1 is MNHEY and CDR2 is SVGAGI. Trimming at V came to 6 bases and at J to 8 bases, leaving 11 bases not matched to a gene.

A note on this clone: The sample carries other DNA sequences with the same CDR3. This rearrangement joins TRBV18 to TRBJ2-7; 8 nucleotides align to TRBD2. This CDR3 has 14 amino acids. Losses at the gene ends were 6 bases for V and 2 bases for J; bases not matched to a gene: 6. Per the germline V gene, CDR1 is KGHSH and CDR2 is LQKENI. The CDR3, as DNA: TGTGCCAGCTCGTCGGGGGGGATCCCCTACGAGCAGTACTTC. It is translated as CASSSGGIPYEQYF.

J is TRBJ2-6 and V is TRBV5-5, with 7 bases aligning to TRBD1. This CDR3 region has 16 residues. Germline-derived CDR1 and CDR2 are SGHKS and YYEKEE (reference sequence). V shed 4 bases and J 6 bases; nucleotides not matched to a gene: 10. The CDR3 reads CASSDHRGRSANVLTF. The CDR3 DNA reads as TGTGCCAGCAGCGACCACAGGGGACGTTCGGCCAACGTCCTGACTTTC.

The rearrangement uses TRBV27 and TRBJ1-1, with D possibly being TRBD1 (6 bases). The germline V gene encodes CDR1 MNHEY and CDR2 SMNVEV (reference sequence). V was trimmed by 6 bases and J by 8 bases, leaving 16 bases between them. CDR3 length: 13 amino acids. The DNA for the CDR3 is TGTGCCAGCAGCCGAACAGGGACGGGAGAAGCTTTCTTT. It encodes CASSRTGTGEAFF.

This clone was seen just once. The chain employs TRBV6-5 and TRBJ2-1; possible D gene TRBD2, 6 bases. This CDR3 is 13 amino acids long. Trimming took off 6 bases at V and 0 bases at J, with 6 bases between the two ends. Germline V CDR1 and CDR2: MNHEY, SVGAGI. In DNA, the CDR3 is TGTGCCAGCAGCGGGAGCTCCTACAATGAGCAGTTCTTC. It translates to CASSGSSYNEQFF.

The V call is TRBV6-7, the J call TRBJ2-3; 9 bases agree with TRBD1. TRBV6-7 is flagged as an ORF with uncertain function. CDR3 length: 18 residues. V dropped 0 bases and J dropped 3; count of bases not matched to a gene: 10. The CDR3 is CASSYSKVGTGLTDTQYF. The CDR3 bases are TGTGCCAGCAGTTACTCGAAAGTCGGGACAGGGCTGACAGATACGCAGTATTTT.

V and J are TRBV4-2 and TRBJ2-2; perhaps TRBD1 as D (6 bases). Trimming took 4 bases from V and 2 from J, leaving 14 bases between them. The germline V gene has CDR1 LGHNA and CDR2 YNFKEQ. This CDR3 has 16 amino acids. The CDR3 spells CASSLYRDKNTGELFF. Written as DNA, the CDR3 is TGTGCCAGCAGCCTATACCGGGACAAAAACACCGGGGAGCTGTTTTTT.